The subject of this entry is one TCR beta chain. These data come from a study of blood T cell repertoires in COVID-19. The germline V gene encodes CDR1 MDHEN and CDR2 SYDVKM. The V and J ends lost 8 bases and 4 bases respectively, with 30 bases between them. This CDR3 has 19 residues. Assay: immunoSEQ multiplex PCR; the TCRdb copy retains only in-frame clones and omits some. The repertoire includes 190,000 or so clones, 90% of them detected once, and approximately 0.64% sits in the top ten. Sequencing input: peripheral blood. The chain recombines TRBV28 with TRBJ2-1, with a tentative D call TRBD2 (6 bases). The sequence was obtained from a man between 45 and 60 years old with acute or convalescent COVID-19. The CDR3 here is CASRYLPGGTLRSYNEQFF. CDR3 DNA sequence: TGTGCCAGCCGATATCTCCCCGGGGGTACGCTTCGTTCGTACAATGAGCAGTTCTTC.